Below are 8 T cell receptor beta chains sequenced from a single sample in a study of T-cell reconstitution after alpha-beta-depleted transplantation in children. Researchers prepared the TCRbeta library using unique molecular identifiers, the study reports. Via MiXCR, TCRdb re-called the PCR reads, giving one row per CDR3 protein. Of roughly 420,000 distinct CDR3 sequences detected, roughly 15% appear once; the ten largest clones hold 25% to 30%. This specimen consisted of PBMCs, mostly from graft donor cells, obtained 360 days after TCRalphabeta/CD19-depleted stem cell transplant. These receptors were taken from a boy under two years old who had a stem cell transplant for Wiskott-Aldrich syndrome, so the T cells may come from the graft donor.

The chain uses TRBV24-1 and TRBJ2-1; tentative D call: TRBD1 (6 bases). V was shortened by 3 bases and J by 12 bases, with 11 bases between the two germline ends. Germline CDR1 is KGHDR and CDR2 is SFDVKD. This CDR3 region has 12 residues. This chain's CDR3 is CATSDHRQVQFF. CDR3 DNA: TGTGCCACCAGTGATCACCGACAGGTGCAGTTCTTC.

This chain uses TRBV12-3 or TRBV12-4 with TRBJ2-7, with 8 bases that match TRBD1. The trim removed 0 bases at V and 2 bases at J, leaving 6 bases unmatched. CDR3 length: 16 residues. Here the CDR3 reads CASSLAIGQGPYEQYF. Written as DNA, the CDR3 is TGTGCCAGCAGTTTAGCAATCGGACAGGGCCCCTACGAGCAGTACTTC.

The rearrangement links TRBV12-3 or TRBV12-4 to TRBJ1-1; D unclear. This CDR3 is 13 amino acids long. The V end lost 4 bases, the J end lost 4 bases, and 10 bases lay between the germline ends. CDR3 DNA: TGTGCCAGCAGTTCCTTAGAGACCACTGAAGCTTTCTTT. Its translation: CASSSLETTEAFF.

The CDR3 protein is CASSFLNANTGELFF. As DNA, the CDR3 is TGTGCCAGCAGTTTTCTAAACGCGAACACCGGGGAGCTGTTTTTT. The chain combines TRBV12-3 or TRBV12-4 with TRBJ2-2; D is unclear. This CDR3 is built from 15 residues. Trimming left V 3 bases short and J 0 bases short, with 8 bases between.

The chain joins TRBV5-1 to TRBJ2-6, with D uncertain. The CDR3 length is 15 residues. The V end was cut by 3 bases, the J end by 2 bases, with 9 bases between. Germline V CDR1 and CDR2: SGHRS, YFSETQ. The CDR3 loop is CASSSRPAGANVLTF. The CDR3 bases are TGCGCCAGCAGCTCTCGTCCGGCTGGGGCCAACGTCCTGACTTTC.

This clonotype was detected many times. The chain joins TRBV29-1 to TRBJ2-3, with D perhaps matching TRBD2 (7 bases). The CDR3 has 15 residues. Germline CDR1 and CDR2: SQVTM and ANQGSEA. Trimming stripped 5 bases from V and 0 bases from J, with 15 bases between. The CDR3 reads CSVKGGAASTDTQYF. The CDR3 nucleotides are TGCAGCGTTAAAGGGGGGGCGGCTAGCACAGATACGCAGTATTTT.

The chain employs TRBV2 and TRBJ2-3, with a possible D match to TRBD1 (6 bases). Germline assignment: CDR1 SNHLY and CDR2 FYNNEI. The V end lost 7 bases, the J end lost 3 bases, and 17 bases lay between the germline ends. The CDR3 is 15 amino acids. The CDR3 region is CASNLPGHRTDTQYF. CDR3 bases: TGTGCCAGCAACCTACCGGGACATAGAACAGATACGCAGTATTTT.

The genes are TRBV12-3 or TRBV12-4 and TRBJ2-7; D could derive from TRBD1 or TRBD2 (5 bases each). V gave up 5 bases and J gave up 2 bases, with 16 bases separating them. The length of the CDR3 is 15 residues. This CDR3 is CASSVGPSPTYEQYF. The CDR3 region has the DNA TGTGCCAGCAGTGTGGGACCGTCACCCACCTACGAGCAGTACTTC.